One sample yielded the 13 T cell receptor beta chains listed below, sequenced in a study of identical twins. Using its own MiXCR run on the 5' RACE reads, TCRdb lists one record per CDR3 protein. The table records about 690,000 distinct CDR3 sequences, 6.1% of them present only once. Sequenced sample: naive T cells sorted from blood. Receptors originate from a man between 18 and 29 years old in good health.

This clonotype was observed many times. The V and J genes are TRBV5-1 and TRBJ2-1, with 9 bases fitting TRBD1. The trim removed 4 bases at V and 8 bases at J, leaving 7 bases unmatched. The CDR3 covers 14 residues. CDR1 and CDR2 from the germline V gene are SGHRS and YFSETQ. CDR3 in DNA: TGCGCCAGCAGCGGAAGGGACAGGGTCGATGAGCAGTTCTTC. Protein: CASSGRDRVDEQFF.

The chain uses TRBV29-1 and TRBJ2-3, with D maybe TRBD1 (7 bases). Germline CDR1 SQVTM, CDR2 ANQGSEA. The CDR3 is 13 amino acids. With 8 bases removed from V and 6 bases from J, the gap between germline ends came to 18 bases. As DNA, the CDR3 is TGCAGCATAGGGGGCCTAGCGTCCGATACGCAGTATTTT. Protein product: CSIGGLASDTQYF.

This clonotype was picked up a small number of times. The chain joins TRBV10-3 to TRBJ2-1, with TRBD1 identical over 9 bases. The junction had 8 bases not matched to a gene; V was cut back by 8 bases and J by 3 bases. The CDR3 spans 15 residues. Germline CDR1 is ENHRY and CDR2 is SYGVKD. Here the CDR3 reads CAIEARQGGYNEQFF. The CDR3 region has the DNA TGTGCCATCGAAGCACGACAGGGGGGCTACAATGAGCAGTTCTTC.

This clonotype appeared many times. CDR3 nucleotides: TGTGCCAGCAGCGACACTAGCGGGAGTAACAATGAGCAGTTCTTC. This sequence encodes CASSDTSGSNNEQFF. The chain links TRBV6-2 or TRBV6-3 to TRBJ2-1; 11 bases align to TRBD2. This CDR3 has 15 residues. Looked up from germline, CDR1 is MNHEY and CDR2 is SVGEGT. With V trimmed by 6 bases and J by 5 bases, 6 bases remained unmatched.

The rearrangement uses TRBV7-3 and TRBJ2-7; possible D gene TRBD2, 5 bases. The CDR3 sequence is 14 residues long. Germline-derived CDR1 and CDR2 are SGHTA and FQGTGA. The V end lost 2 bases, the J end lost 5 bases, and 13 bases lay between the germline ends. The CDR3 reads CASSLGLVGDEQYF. In nucleotides, the CDR3 is TGTGCCAGCAGCTTAGGGTTAGTGGGAGACGAGCAGTACTTC.

This clonotype came up many times. The CDR3 loop is CASRPPPTYEQYF. The CDR3, as DNA: TGTGCCAGCAGGCCCCCGCCCACCTACGAGCAGTACTTC. The chain has TRBV28 and TRBJ2-7; D is undetermined. The V gene's germline CDR1 is MDHEN and CDR2 SYDVKM. This CDR3 spans 13 amino acids. Deletions cut 6 bases from V and 2 bases from J, with 11 bases between.

This clonotype was counted many times. The rearrangement links TRBV3-1 to TRBJ2-1; D gene uncertain. The CDR3 loop spans 15 amino acids. Trimming stripped 2 bases from V and 7 bases from J, with 15 bases between. Germline V lookup: CDR1 LGHDT, CDR2 YNNKEL (reference sequence). The CDR3 sequence: CASSQIKIQVNEQFF. CDR3 DNA: TGTGCCAGCAGCCAAATTAAGATCCAAGTTAATGAGCAGTTCTTC.

This clonotype was found many times. The J gene is TRBJ2-1, the V gene TRBV12-3 or TRBV12-4, with D maybe TRBD1 (6 bases). Trimming took off 7 bases at V and 2 bases at J, with 12 bases between the two ends. This CDR3 is built from 14 residues. CDR3: CASTRDKAYNEQFF. The CDR3 DNA follows: TGTGCCAGCACCCGGGACAAAGCCTACAATGAGCAGTTCTTC.

This clonotype was seen a few times. The chain combines TRBV7-2 with TRBJ2-7, with D perhaps TRBD2 (6 bases). The germline V gene encodes CDR1 SGHTA and CDR2 FQGNSA. V lost 4 bases and J 3 bases, leaving 19 bases between the germline ends. The CDR3 is 16 amino acids. Written as DNA, the CDR3 is TGTGCCAGCAGCTCCGGCAGGGACTTCCCCAACTACGAGCAGTACTTC. It codes for CASSSGRDFPNYEQYF.

This clonotype was seen a few times. This chain links TRBV5-1 with TRBJ2-3, with 9 bases fitting TRBD2. Germline loops: CDR1 SGHRS, CDR2 YFSETQ. V lost 0 bases, J lost 2 bases, and 4 bases stayed unmatched. This CDR3 has 16 amino acids. CDR3 coding DNA: TGCGCCAGCAGCTTGGGACTAGCGGACCACACAGATACGCAGTATTTT. Its translation is CASSLGLADHTDTQYF.

This clonotype has a count of ten or more. The rearrangement uses TRBV5-6 and TRBJ2-7; no clear D. Trimming stripped 2 bases from V and 5 bases from J, with 11 bases between. CDR3 length: 13 residues. CDR1 and CDR2 (germline): SGHDT, YYEEEE. CDR3 sequence (DNA): TGTGCCAGCAGCTTCGACTCTTCCGACGAGCAGTACTTC. Its protein product is CASSFDSSDEQYF.

This CDR3 is CASSLNPSLRGEQYF. In DNA, the CDR3 is TGTGCCAGCAGCTTAAACCCCAGTCTGAGGGGCGAGCAGTACTTC. The chain couples TRBV7-8 to TRBJ2-7, with D perhaps assigned TRBD1 or TRBD2 (5 bases each). This CDR3 is built from 15 residues. The V end lost 2 bases, the J end lost 6 bases, and 17 bases lay between the germline ends. Germline-derived CDR1 and CDR2 are SGHVS and FQNEAQ.

This clonotype was seen many times. This chain uses TRBV20-1 with TRBJ2-3; D not certain. The CDR3 extends over 10 amino acids. The germline V and J ends were trimmed by 3 bases and 4 bases, with 2 bases remaining between them. Per the germline V gene, CDR1 is DFQATT and CDR2 is SNEGSKA (reference sequence). The CDR3 nucleotides are TGCAGTGCTAGGCCAGATACGCAGTATTTT. Translated, it gives CSARPDTQYF.